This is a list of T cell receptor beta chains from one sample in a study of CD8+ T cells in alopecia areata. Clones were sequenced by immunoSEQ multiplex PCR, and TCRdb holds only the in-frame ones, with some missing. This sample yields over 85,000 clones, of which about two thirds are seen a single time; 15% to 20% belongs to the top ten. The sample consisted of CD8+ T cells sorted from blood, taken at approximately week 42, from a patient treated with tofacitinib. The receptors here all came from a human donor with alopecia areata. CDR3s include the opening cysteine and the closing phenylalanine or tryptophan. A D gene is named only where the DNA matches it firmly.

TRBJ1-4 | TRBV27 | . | CASSPFTLRAGVNEKLFF
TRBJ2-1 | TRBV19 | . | CASSIELQPVSYNEQFF
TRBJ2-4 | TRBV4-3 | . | CASSQAWAGRIAKNIQYF
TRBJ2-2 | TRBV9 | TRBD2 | CASSERLAGASGTGELFF
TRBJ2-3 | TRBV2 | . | CASIRDTQYF
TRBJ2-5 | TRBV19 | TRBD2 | CASSISGGGEETQYF
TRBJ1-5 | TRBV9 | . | CASSAGTSNQPQHF
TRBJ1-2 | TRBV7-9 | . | CASSQTAGRHGYTF
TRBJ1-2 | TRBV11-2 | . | CASSLDHTRGRALNYGYTF
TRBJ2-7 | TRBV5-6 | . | CASSLDWAGSNEQYF
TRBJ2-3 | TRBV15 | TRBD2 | CATSVSGGAPDTQYF
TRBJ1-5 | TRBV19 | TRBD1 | CASSIRDRNQPQHF
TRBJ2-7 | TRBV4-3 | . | CASSQDLGRNEQYF
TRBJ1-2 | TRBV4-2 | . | CASSLETGSYNYGYTF
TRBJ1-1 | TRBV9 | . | CASSVDSVGAEAFF
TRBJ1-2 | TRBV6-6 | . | CASSYLETRNYGYTF
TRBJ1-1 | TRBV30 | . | CAWRGYTEAFF
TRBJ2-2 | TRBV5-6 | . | CASSLAAAGELFF
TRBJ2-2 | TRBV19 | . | CASSITRGNTGELFF
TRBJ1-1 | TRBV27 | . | CASSRTVDTEAFF
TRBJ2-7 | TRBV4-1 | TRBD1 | CASSLGTGDPYEQYF
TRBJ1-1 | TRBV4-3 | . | CASSQARGAGEAFF
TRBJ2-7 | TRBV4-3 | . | CASSQELGTSYEQYF
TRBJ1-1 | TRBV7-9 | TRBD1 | CASSTPDRGNTEAFF
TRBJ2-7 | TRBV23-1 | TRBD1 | CASSQWNPGQGGLEQYF
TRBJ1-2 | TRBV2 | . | CASLLGYGYTF
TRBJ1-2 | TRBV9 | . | CASSVEEEGEWGWYGYTF
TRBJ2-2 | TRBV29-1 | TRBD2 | CSAETSANTGELFF
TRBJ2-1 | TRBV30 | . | CAWGTGSSYNEQFF
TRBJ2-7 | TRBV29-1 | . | CSVEETSSGSYEQYF
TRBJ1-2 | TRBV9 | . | CASSQTSTASQGYTF
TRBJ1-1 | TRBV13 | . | CASSGGNTEAFF
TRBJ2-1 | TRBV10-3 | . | CAISEDSYNEQFF
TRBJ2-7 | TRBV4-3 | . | CASSQERAAYEQYF
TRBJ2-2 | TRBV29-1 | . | CSARDSNTGELFF
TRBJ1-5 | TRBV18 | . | CASSPNPYDDQPQHF
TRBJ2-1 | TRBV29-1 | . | CSVEEGDPVNYNEQFF
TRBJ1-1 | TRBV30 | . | CAWSSWRHTEAFF
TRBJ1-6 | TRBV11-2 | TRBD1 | CASSTYGTGESPLHF
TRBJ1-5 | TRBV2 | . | CASSEDSRVHQPQHF
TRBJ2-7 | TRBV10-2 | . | CASSDPLGGYEQYF
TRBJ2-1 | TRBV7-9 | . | CASSFAGPISGSPDNEQFF
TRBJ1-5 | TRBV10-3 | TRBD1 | CAISESRTGAQNQPQHF
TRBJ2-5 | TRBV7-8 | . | CASSLTGTDGETQYF
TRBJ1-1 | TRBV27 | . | CASSFYPGGMNTEAFF
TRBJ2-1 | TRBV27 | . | CASRSRPHRDDEQFF
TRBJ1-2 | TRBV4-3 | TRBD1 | CASSQSGTGGGGYTF
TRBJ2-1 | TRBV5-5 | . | CASSLDSSSYNEQFF
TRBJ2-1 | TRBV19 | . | CASNAGDNEQFF
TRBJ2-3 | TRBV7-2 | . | CASSFGGKDTQYF
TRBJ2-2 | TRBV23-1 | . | CASSQSREALVRELFF
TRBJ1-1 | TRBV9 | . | CASSLYVTGSNTEAFF
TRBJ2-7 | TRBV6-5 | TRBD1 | CASSSQGATYEQYF
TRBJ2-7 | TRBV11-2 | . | CASSTKQAVEQYF
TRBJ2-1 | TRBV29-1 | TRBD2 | CSVEGETSAEQFF
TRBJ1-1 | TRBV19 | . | CASSTGNGEAFF